What follows are 30 T cell receptor beta chains derived from one specimen sequenced in a study of cytomegalovirus exposure and HLA in healthy donors. With 60 Vbeta and 13 Jbeta primers, the PCR was carried out. The assay was immunoSEQ multiplex PCR, and TCRdb's table has in-frame clones only and misses some. The table gives 50,000 or so clones; the top ten clones make up approximately 7% of it. The sequenced material came from PBMCs. These receptors were obtained from a woman aged 40 to 49 in good health and CMV-seronegative.

The chain carries TRBV30 and TRBJ2-2, with D unresolved. The CDR3 sequence is 12 residues long. From germline, CDR1 is GTSNPN and CDR2 SVGIG (reference sequence). Trimming removed 1 base at V and 7 bases at J, with 7 bases between. The CDR3 protein is CAWSGLSGELFF. As DNA, the CDR3 is TGTGCCTGGAGTGGACTGAGCGGGGAGCTGTTTTTT.

In regard to this clone: This CDR3 is also generated by other DNA sequences in the sample. The rearrangement links TRBV29-1 to TRBJ2-2; 16 nucleotides match TRBD2. Germline V gene lookup returns CDR1 SQVTM and CDR2 ANQGSEA. V trimming: 2 bases; J trimming: 5 bases; junction bases outside the gene matches: 8. The CDR3 runs to 18 residues. The CDR3 bases are TGCAGCGTTGAACTTACGGGACTAGCGGGAGGGCGAACCGGGGAGCTGTTTTTT. Translation gives CSVELTGLAGGRTGELFF.

This chain connects TRBV19 to TRBJ2-3; D possibly corresponds to TRBD1 (6 bases). The V and J ends lost 5 bases and 8 bases respectively, with 17 bases between them. The CDR3 loop spans 14 amino acids. CDR1 is LNHDA, CDR2 SQIVND, per germline (reference sequence). DNA for the CDR3: TGTGCCAGTAGTCGACAGGATCTACAGAGTACGCAGTATTTT. Its translation: CASSRQDLQSTQYF.

The genes are TRBV5-1 and TRBJ1-5; maybe TRBD1 (6 bases). With 2 bases removed from V and 3 bases from J, the gap between germline ends came to 15 bases. The germline gives CDR1 SGHRS, CDR2 YFSETQ. CDR3 size: 16 residues. The CDR3: CASSLSGDNHNQPQHF. In DNA, the CDR3 is TGCGCCAGCAGCTTAAGTGGGGACAACCACAATCAGCCCCAGCATTTT.

The chain joins TRBV7-7 to TRBJ2-5; 8 bases are shared with TRBD2. The CDR3 loop spans 14 amino acids. Per germline, CDR1 SSHAT and CDR2 FNYEAQ (reference sequence). After removal of 3 bases from V and 4 bases from J, the junction contained 4 bases not matched to a gene. Written as DNA, the CDR3 is TGTGCCAGCAGCTTCGGGAGCGGGGGAGAGACCCAGTACTTC. Amino acid sequence: CASSFGSGGETQYF.

V and J are TRBV18 and TRBJ2-7, with a weak D call TRBD2 (6 bases). CDR1 KGHSH and CDR2 LQKENI come from the germline V gene. There are 18 residues in the CDR3. V was cut by 5 bases and J by 2 bases, with 25 bases left in between. The CDR3 DNA sequence: TGTGCCAGCTCATGGAGGGCCGGGATAGGAGTCCCGGCCTACGAGCAGTACTTC. Amino acids: CASSWRAGIGVPAYEQYF.

The chain couples TRBV19 to TRBJ2-5, with 7 bases identical to TRBD1. CDR3 length: 16 amino acids. V gave up 4 bases and J gave up 4 bases; unmatched junction bases: 12. Germline V gene data show CDR1 as LNHDA and CDR2 as SQIVND (reference sequence). The CDR3 spells CASSTGIRGRGETQYF. In DNA form, the CDR3 reads TGTGCCAGTAGTACCGGAATTAGGGGGCGAGGAGAGACCCAGTACTTC. The variable domain in full, with the rest retrieved from reference TRBV19 and TRBJ2-5, is DGGITQSPKYLFRKEGQNVTLSCEQNLNHDAMYWYRQDPGQGLRLIYYSQIVNDFQKGDIAEGYSVSREKKESFPLTVTSAQKNPTAFYLCASSTGIRGRGETQYFGPGTRLLVL.

The V gene is TRBV2, the J gene TRBJ2-2, with TRBD1 matching over 9 bases. After removal of 8 bases from V and 4 bases from J, the junction contained 8 bases not matched to a gene. Germline CDR1 and CDR2: SNHLY and FYNNEI. The CDR3 runs 15 residues. CDR3 bases: TGTGCCAGCTCTCCCGGGACAGGGTCCACCGGGGAGCTGTTTTTT. Translated: CASSPGTGSTGELFF.

V usage is TRBV7-2 and J usage is TRBJ2-7, with TRBD1 matching over 10 bases. Germline CDR1 is SGHTA and CDR2 is FQGNSA. The CDR3 spans 15 residues. V lost 1 base to trimming and J lost 1 base; unmatched junction nucleotides: 1. The DNA of the CDR3 is TGTGCCAGCAGCTTAGGGACAGGGGGATCCTACGAGCAGTACTTC. It encodes CASSLGTGGSYEQYF.

The J gene is TRBJ2-5, the V gene TRBV2; D might be TRBD2 (6 bases). The end of the DNA aligns better with TRBJ2-7, so the J call may be wrong. The CDR3 consists of 15 residues. The germline CDR1 and CDR2 sequences are SNHLY and FYNNEI. CDR3 DNA sequence: TGTGCCAGCAGTGAGAGACTAGTTGGGACCTACGAGCAGTACTTC. Its protein product is CASSERLVGTYEQYF.

The CDR3 loop is CASSAQGRSNNQPQHF. Here the CDR3 DNA reads TGTGCCAGCTCAGCACAAGGTCGGAGTAACAATCAGCCCCAGCATTTT. The rearrangement links TRBV18 to TRBJ1-5; D unresolved. The germline gives CDR1 KGHSH, CDR2 LQKENI. This CDR3 has 16 residues. V was clipped by 5 bases and J by 3 bases, with 17 bases between them. The whole variable domain, filled in from reference TRBV18 and TRBJ1-5, reads NAGVMQNPRHLVRRRGQEARLRCSPMKGHSHVYWYRQLPEEGLKFMVYLQKENIIDESGMPKERFSAEFPKEGPSILRIQQVVRGDSAAYFCASSAQGRSNNQPQHFGDGTRLSIL.

This CDR3 reads CASSYGQGEAKNIQYF. CDR3 DNA sequence: TGTGCCAGCAGTTACGGACAGGGTGAGGCCAAAAACATTCAGTACTTC. The chain joins TRBV6-5 to TRBJ2-4; 8 bases match TRBD1. Germline values: CDR1 MNHEY, CDR2 SVGAGI. The junction had 4 bases not matched to a gene; V was cut back by 2 bases and J by 1 base. The CDR3 covers 16 residues.

J is TRBJ1-3 and V is TRBV19; D is possibly TRBD1 (5 bases). V was shortened by 4 bases and J by 4 bases, with 14 bases between the two germline ends. Germline CDR1 LNHDA, CDR2 SQIVND (reference sequence). The CDR3 is made up of 15 amino acids. The CDR3 reads CASSTSGTAGNTIYF. In DNA, the CDR3 is TGTGCCAGTAGTACCTCAGGGACTGCCGGAAACACCATATATTTT.

The rearrangement uses TRBV18 and TRBJ1-1; TRBD1 matches at 7 bases. The germline gives CDR1 KGHSH, CDR2 LQKENI. J lost 6 bases, V lost 3 bases, and 1 base had no gene match. The CDR3 runs 12 residues. CDR3 sequence: CASSPGQAEAFF. In DNA form, the CDR3 reads TGTGCCAGCTCACCTGGACAGGCTGAAGCTTTCTTT.

The chain couples TRBV5-1 to TRBJ1-6, with 8 bases identical to TRBD1. Germline CDR1 is SGHRS and CDR2 is YFSETQ. After removal of 3 bases from V and 10 bases from J, the junction contained 9 bases not matched to a gene. This CDR3 region has 15 residues. CDR3 in amino acids: CASSSLGDRSSPLHF. The DNA of the CDR3 is TGCGCCAGCAGCTCCCTGGGGGACAGGTCCTCACCCCTCCACTTT.

The chain carries TRBV7-9 and TRBJ2-7; D possibly corresponds to TRBD2 (6 bases). Trimming took off 5 bases at V and 6 bases at J, with 11 bases between the two ends. Germline V CDR1 and CDR2: SEHNR, FQNEAQ (reference sequence). CDR3 size: 12 residues. CDR3 sequence: CASSRGALEQYF. CDR3 in DNA: TGTGCCAGCAGCCGCGGGGCCCTCGAGCAGTACTTC.

This chain uses TRBV4-3 with TRBJ1-4; 7 nucleotides agree with TRBD1. This CDR3 has 18 amino acids. V shed 0 bases, J shed 12 bases, and the junction held 19 bases outside the gene matches. Germline CDR1 reads LGHNA; CDR2 reads YSLEER. The CDR3 DNA reads as TGCGCCAGCAGCCAAGATGGGACTCCGACAGGGCGGGATTGGGAACTGTTTTTT. Amino acids: CASSQDGTPTGRDWELFF.

The gene calls are TRBV18 and TRBJ2-2, with D tentatively TRBD1 (6 bases). The germline V gene encodes CDR1 KGHSH and CDR2 LQKENI. CDR3 size: 15 residues. V lost 6 bases and J lost 0, with 11 bases in between. The CDR3: CASSAAGANTGELFF. In DNA, the CDR3 is TGTGCCAGCTCGGCTGCAGGGGCGAACACCGGGGAGCTGTTTTTT.

V usage is TRBV2 and J usage is TRBJ1-5; no reliable D call. This CDR3 region has 15 residues. In germline, CDR1 is SNHLY, CDR2 FYNNEI. Between the trimmed V and J ends, which lost 1 base and 6 bases, there was a span of 13 bases. CDR3 nucleotide sequence: TGTGCCAGCAGTGAAGGGCAGATCCGGGGTCAGCCCCAGCATTTT. Its translation: CASSEGQIRGQPQHF.

CDR3 in amino acids: CASSVGGGTYEQYF. DNA for the CDR3: TGTGCCAGCAGCGTAGGGGGCGGAACCTACGAGCAGTACTTC. V and J are TRBV9 and TRBJ2-7, with D possibly matching TRBD1 (5 bases). The V gene lost 0 bases and the J gene lost 2 bases, with 9 bases spanning the gap. Germline CDR1 and CDR2: SGDLS and YYNGEE. The CDR3 totals 14 residues.

The chain joins TRBV4-3 to TRBJ1-2, with D perhaps TRBD1 (6 bases). The ends were cut back, 0 bases at V and 4 bases at J, with 12 bases in the middle. The CDR3 covers 15 residues. Germline V gives CDR1 LGHNA, CDR2 YSLEER. CDR3 nucleotides: TGCGCCAGCAGCCAAGATTCCGGACAGAGCTATGGCTACACCTTC. It yields the protein CASSQDSGQSYGYTF.

The chain recombines TRBV6-5 with TRBJ1-1; the D gene is possibly TRBD1 (5 bases). The CDR3 has 15 residues. V was trimmed by 4 bases and J by 0 bases, leaving 12 bases between them. CDR1 and CDR2 (germline): MNHEY, SVGAGI. The CDR3 loop reads CASSSLQDLNTEAFF. CDR3 nucleotides: TGTGCCAGCAGTTCCCTACAGGACCTGAACACTGAAGCTTTCTTT.

The J gene is TRBJ2-4, the V gene TRBV20-1, with D unclear. CDR1 DFQATT and CDR2 SNEGSKA come from the germline V gene (reference sequence). This CDR3 contains 10 residues. V gave up 6 bases and J gave up 5 bases, with 5 bases separating them. The CDR3 DNA is TGCAGTGCCGAGCAAAACATTCAGTACTTC. This encodes CSAEQNIQYF.

V usage is TRBV6-6 and J usage is TRBJ1-5; the match to TRBD1 covers 9 bases. The CDR3 spans 13 residues. Germline CDR1 is MNHNY and CDR2 is SVGAGI (reference sequence). Unmatched junction bases numbered 6, after V lost 10 bases and J lost 5 bases. The CDR3 bases are TGTGCCACGTTAAGGGACAGGGATCAGCCCCAGCATTTT. Amino acids: CATLRDRDQPQHF.

The V gene is TRBV5-6, the J gene TRBJ2-5; 8 bases align to TRBD1. The CDR3 runs 16 residues. Germline assignment: CDR1 SGHDT and CDR2 YYEEEE. J gave up 2 bases and V 2 bases, and 8 bases lay outside the gene matches. The CDR3 region is CASSLMTGDEQETQYF. CDR3 sequence (DNA): TGTGCCAGCAGCTTAATGACAGGGGACGAACAAGAGACCCAGTACTTC. The entire variable domain, with the rest obtained from reference TRBV5-6 and TRBJ2-5, is as follows: DAGVTQSPTHLIKTRGQQVTLRCSPKSGHDTVSWYQQALGQGPQFIFQYYEEEERQRGNFPDRFSGHQFPNYSSELNVNALLLGDSALYLCASSLMTGDEQETQYFGPGTRLLVL.

The CDR3 DNA reads TGTGCCAGCAGCAGGGGATGGTTCGAAAAACTGTTTTTT. It encodes CASSRGWFEKLFF. The rearrangement uses TRBV28 and TRBJ1-4; the D gene is possibly TRBD1 (6 bases). CDR1 and CDR2 from the germline V gene are MDHEN and SYDVKM. The CDR3 extends over 13 amino acids. V was trimmed by 6 bases and J by 8 bases, leaving 13 bases between them.

The chain links TRBV30 to TRBJ1-6, with D uncertain. Germline V gene lookup returns CDR1 GTSNPN and CDR2 SVGIG (reference sequence). CDR3 length: 17 amino acids. The ends were cut back, 0 bases at V and 7 bases at J, with 19 bases in the middle. The CDR3 region has the DNA TGTGCCTGGAGTGTACAATTGGTGTCATCCGGGAATTCACCCCTCCACTTT. This gives the protein CAWSVQLVSSGNSPLHF.

DNA for the CDR3: TGTGCCAGCACGCAACAGGGTCGGAAAGCTTTCTTT. This gives the protein CASTQQGRKAFF. The V gene is TRBV28, the J gene TRBJ1-1; possibly TRBD1 for D (6 bases). Trimming pared 7 bases from V and 9 bases from J, leaving 15 bases between. Germline V gene lookup returns CDR1 MDHEN and CDR2 SYDVKM. This CDR3 region has 12 residues.

The chain is built from TRBV5-1 and TRBJ2-1; tentatively, D is TRBD1 (7 bases). CDR1 is SGHRS and CDR2 is YFSETQ in the germline V gene. Trimming removed 0 bases from V and 8 bases from J, with 12 bases in between. The CDR3 consists of 14 residues. The CDR3 sequence is CASSLVTGEDEQFF. The DNA of the CDR3 is TGCGCCAGCAGCTTGGTTACAGGGGAGGATGAGCAGTTCTTC.

The rearrangement uses TRBV6-1 and TRBJ2-7; 10 bases are shared with TRBD2. CDR1 is MNHNS, CDR2 SASEGT, per germline. The CDR3 loop spans 14 amino acids. The V and J ends lost 4 bases and 2 bases, in that order; junction bases with no gene match: 2. The CDR3 nucleotides are TGTGCCAGCAGTGCCCTAGCGGGGGCCTACGAGCAGTACTTC. As protein: CASSALAGAYEQYF.